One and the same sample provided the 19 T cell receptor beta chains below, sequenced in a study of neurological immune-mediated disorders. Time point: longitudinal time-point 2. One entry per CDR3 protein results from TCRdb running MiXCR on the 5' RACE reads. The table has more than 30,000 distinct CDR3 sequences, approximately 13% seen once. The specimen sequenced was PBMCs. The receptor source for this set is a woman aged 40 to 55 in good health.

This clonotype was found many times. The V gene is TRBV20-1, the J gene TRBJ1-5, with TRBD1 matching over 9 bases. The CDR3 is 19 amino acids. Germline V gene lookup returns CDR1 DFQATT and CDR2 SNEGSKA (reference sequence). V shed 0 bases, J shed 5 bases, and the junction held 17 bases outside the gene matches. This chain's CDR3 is CSARDRRDRDDSAHQPQHF. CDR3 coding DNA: TGCAGTGCTAGAGATCGGAGGGACAGGGACGATTCCGCCCATCAGCCCCAGCATTTT.

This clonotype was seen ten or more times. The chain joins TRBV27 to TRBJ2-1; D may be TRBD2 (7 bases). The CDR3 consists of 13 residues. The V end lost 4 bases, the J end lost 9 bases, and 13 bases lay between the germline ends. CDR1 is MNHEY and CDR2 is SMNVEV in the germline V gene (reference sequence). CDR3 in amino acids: CASSWGGLSEQFF. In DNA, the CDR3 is TGTGCCAGCAGTTGGGGGGGGCTCAGTGAGCAGTTCTTC.

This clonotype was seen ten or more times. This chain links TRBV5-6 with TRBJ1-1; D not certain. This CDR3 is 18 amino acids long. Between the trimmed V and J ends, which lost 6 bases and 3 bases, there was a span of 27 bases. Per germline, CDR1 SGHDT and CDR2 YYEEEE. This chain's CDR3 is CASIPFKAPPTRDTEAFF. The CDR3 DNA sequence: TGTGCCAGCATTCCTTTTAAGGCTCCGCCGACTCGGGACACTGAAGCTTTCTTT.

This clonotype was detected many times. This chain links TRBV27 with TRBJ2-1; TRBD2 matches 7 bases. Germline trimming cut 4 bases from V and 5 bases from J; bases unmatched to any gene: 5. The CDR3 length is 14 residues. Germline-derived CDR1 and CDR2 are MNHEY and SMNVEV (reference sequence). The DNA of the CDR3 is TGTGCCAGCAGTTGGGCTAGCGGAGACAATGAGCAGTTCTTC. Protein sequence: CASSWASGDNEQFF.

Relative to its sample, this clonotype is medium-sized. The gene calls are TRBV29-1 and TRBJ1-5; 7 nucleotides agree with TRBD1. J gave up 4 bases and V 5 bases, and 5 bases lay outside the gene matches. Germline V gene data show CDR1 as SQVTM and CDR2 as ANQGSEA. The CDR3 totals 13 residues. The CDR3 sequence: CSVHRGTNQPQHF. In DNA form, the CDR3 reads TGCAGCGTTCACAGGGGCACAAATCAGCCCCAGCATTTT. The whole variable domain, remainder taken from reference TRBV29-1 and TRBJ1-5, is SAVISQKPSRDICQRGTSLTIQCQVDSQVTMMFWYRQQPGQSLTLIATANQGSEATYESGFVIDKFPISRPNLTFSTLTVSNMSPEDSSIYLCSVHRGTNQPQHFGDGTRLSIL.

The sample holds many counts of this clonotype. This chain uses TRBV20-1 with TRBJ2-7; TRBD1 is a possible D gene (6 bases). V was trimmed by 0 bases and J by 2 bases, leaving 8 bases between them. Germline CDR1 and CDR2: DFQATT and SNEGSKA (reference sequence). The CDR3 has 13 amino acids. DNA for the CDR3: TGCAGTGCTAGAGAAAGGACAGCCTACGAGCAGTACTTC. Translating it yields CSARERTAYEQYF.

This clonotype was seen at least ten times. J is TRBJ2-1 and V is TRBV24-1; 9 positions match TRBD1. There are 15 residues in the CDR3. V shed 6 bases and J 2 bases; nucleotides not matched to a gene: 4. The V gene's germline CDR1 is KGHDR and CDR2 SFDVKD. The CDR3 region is CATSWTGAPYNEQFF. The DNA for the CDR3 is TGTGCCACCAGTTGGACAGGGGCCCCCTACAATGAGCAGTTCTTC.

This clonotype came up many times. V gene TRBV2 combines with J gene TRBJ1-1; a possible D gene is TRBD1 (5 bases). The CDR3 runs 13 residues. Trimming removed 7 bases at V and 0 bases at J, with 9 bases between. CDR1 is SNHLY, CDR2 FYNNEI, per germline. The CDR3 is CASIQVLNTEAFF. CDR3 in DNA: TGTGCCAGCATACAGGTTCTGAACACTGAAGCTTTCTTT.

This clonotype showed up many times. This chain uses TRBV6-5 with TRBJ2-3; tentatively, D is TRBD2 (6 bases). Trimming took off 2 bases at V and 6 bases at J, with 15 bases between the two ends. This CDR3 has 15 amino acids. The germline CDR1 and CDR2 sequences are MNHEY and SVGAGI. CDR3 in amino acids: CASSYQQSEGDTQYF. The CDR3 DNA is TGTGCCAGCAGTTACCAACAGTCGGAGGGGGATACGCAGTATTTT.

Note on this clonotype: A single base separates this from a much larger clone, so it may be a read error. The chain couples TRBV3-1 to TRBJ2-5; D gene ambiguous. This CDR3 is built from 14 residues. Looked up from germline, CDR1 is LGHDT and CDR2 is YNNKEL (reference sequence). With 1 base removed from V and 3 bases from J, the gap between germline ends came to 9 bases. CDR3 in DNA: TGTGCCAGCAGCCAAGTGGCAGGCAAAGAGACCCAGTACTTC. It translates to CASSQVAGKETQYF.

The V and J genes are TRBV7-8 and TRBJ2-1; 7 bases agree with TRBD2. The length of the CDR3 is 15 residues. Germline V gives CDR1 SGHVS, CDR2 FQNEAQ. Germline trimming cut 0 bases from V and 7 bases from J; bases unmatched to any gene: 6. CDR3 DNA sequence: TGTGCCAGCAGCTTAGCGCTAGTGGGAGGGAATGAGCAGTTCTTC. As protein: CASSLALVGGNEQFF.

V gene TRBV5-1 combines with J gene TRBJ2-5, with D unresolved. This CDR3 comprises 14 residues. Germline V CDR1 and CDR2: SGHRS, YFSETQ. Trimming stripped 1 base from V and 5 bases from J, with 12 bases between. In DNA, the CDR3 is TGCGCCAGCAGCTTGTCGGGTAGGCGGGAGACCCAGTACTTC. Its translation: CASSLSGRRETQYF.

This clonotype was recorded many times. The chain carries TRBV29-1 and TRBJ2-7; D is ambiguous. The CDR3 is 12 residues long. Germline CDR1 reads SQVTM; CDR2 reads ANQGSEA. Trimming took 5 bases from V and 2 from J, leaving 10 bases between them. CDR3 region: CSVRGITYEQYF. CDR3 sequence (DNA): TGCAGCGTTCGAGGTATCACCTACGAGCAGTACTTC.

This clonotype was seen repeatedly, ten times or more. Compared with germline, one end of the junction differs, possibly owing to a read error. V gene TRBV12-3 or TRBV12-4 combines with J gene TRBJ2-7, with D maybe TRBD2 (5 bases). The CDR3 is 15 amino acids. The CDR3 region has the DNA TGTGCCAGCGCTGGCCGAGCGGACCCCTCCCACGAGCAGTACTTC. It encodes CASAGRADPSHEQYF.

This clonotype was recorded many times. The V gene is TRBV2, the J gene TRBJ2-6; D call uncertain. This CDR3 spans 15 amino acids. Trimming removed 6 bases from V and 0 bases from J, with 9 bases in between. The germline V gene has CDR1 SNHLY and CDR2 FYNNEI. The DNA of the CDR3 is TGTGCCAGCAGGGCAGAACGCTCTGGGGCCAACGTCCTGACTTTC. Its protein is CASRAERSGANVLTF.

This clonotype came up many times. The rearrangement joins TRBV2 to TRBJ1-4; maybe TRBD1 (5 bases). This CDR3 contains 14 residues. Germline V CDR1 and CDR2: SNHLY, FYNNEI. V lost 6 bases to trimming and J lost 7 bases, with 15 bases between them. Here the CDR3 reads CASSREGVAEKLFF. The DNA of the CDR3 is TGTGCCAGCAGCCGTGAAGGGGTGGCTGAAAAACTGTTTTTT. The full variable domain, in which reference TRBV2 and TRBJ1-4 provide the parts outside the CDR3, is EPEVTQTPSHQVTQMGQEVILRCVPISNHLYFYWYRQILGQKVEFLVSFYNNEISEKSEIFDDQFSVERPDGSNFTLKIRSTKLEDSAMYFCASSREGVAEKLFFGSGTQLSVL.

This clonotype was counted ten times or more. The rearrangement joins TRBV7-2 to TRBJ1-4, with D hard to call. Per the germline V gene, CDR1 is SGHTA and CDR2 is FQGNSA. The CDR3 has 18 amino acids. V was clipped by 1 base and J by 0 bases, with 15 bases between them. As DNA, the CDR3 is TGTGCCAGCAGCTTAGAAGGCAAGAACAGTGCAACTAATGAAAAACTGTTTTTT. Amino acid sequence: CASSLEGKNSATNEKLFF.

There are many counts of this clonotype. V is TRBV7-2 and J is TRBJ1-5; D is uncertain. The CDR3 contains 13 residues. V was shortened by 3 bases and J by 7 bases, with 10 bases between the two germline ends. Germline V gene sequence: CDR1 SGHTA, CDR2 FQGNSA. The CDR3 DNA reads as TGTGCCAGCAGCTTGGAGGGCCCACAGCCCCAGCATTTT. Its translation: CASSLEGPQPQHF.

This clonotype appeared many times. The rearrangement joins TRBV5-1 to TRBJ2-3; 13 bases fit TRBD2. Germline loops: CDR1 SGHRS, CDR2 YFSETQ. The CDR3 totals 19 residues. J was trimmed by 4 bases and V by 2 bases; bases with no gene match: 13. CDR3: CASSFGLAGALGVADTQYF. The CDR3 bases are TGCGCCAGCAGCTTCGGACTAGCGGGGGCCCTAGGGGTTGCAGATACGCAGTATTTT.